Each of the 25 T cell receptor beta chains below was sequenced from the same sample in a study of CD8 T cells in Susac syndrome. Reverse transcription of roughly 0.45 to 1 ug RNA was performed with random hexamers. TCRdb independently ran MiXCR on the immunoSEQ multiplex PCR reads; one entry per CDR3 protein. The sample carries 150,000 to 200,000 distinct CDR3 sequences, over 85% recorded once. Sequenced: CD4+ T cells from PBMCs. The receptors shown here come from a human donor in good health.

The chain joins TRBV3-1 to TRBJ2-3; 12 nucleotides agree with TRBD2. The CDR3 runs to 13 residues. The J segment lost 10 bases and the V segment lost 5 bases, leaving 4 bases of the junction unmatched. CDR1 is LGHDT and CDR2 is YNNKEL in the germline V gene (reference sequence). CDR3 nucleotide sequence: TGTGCCAGCAGCGAGCTAGCGGGGGGGGCGCAGTATTTT. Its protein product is CASSELAGGAQYF.

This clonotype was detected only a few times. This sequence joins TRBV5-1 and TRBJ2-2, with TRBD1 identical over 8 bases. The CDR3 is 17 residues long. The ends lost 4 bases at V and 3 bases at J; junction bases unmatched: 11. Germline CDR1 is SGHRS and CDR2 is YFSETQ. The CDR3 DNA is TGCGCCAGCAGCGTTATTTCGGGACAGGCTCACACCGGGGAGCTGTTTTTT. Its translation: CASSVISGQAHTGELFF. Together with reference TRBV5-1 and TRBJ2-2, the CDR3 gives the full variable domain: KAGVTQTPRYLIKTRGQQVTLSCSPISGHRSVSWYQQTPGQGLQFLFEYFSETQRNKGNFPGRFSGRQFSNSRSEMNVSTLELGDSALYLCASSVISGQAHTGELFFGEGSRLTVL.

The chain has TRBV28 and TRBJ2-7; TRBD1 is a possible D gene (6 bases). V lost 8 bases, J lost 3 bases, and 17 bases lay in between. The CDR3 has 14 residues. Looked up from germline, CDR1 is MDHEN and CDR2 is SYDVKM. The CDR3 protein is CASCSPDRIYEQYV. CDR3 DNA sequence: TGTGCCAGCTGCTCCCCCGACAGGATCTACGAGCAGTACGTC.

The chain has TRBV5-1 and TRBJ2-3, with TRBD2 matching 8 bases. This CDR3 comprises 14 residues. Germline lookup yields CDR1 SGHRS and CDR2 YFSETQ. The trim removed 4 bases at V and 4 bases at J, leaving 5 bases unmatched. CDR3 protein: CASSPGGFADTQYF. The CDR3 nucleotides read TGCGCCAGCAGCCCGGGGGGGTTCGCAGATACGCAGTATTTT. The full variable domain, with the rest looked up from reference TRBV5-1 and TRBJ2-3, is KAGVTQTPRYLIKTRGQQVTLSCSPISGHRSVSWYQQTPGQGLQFLFEYFSETQRNKGNFPGRFSGRQFSNSRSEMNVSTLELGDSALYLCASSPGGFADTQYFGPGTRLTVL.

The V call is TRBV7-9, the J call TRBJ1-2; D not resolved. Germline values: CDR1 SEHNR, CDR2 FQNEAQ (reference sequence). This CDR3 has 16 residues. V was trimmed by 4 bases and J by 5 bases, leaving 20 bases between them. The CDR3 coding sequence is TGTGCCAGCAGCTCATCGGGTGGGCAGCTAGAGTATGGCTACACCTTC. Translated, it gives CASSSSGGQLEYGYTF.

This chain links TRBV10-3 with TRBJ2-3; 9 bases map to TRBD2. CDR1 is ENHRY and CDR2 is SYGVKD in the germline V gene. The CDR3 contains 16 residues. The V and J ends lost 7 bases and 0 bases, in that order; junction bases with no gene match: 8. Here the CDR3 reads CAITPTAGGSTDTQYF. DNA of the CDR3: TGTGCCATCACCCCTACAGCGGGGGGAAGCACAGATACGCAGTATTTT.

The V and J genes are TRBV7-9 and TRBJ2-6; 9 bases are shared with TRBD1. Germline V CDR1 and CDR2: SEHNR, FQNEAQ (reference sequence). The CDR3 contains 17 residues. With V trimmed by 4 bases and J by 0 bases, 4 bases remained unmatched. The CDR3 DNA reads TGTGCCAGCAGCTACAGGGGGCTTATCTCTGGGGCCAACGTCCTGACTTTC. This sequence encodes CASSYRGLISGANVLTF.

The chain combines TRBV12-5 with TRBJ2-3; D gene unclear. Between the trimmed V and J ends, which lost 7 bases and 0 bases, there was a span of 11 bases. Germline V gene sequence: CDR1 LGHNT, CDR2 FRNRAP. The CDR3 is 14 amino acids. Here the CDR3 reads CASAPGRSTDTQYF. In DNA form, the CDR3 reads TGTGCTAGTGCCCCAGGCAGAAGCACAGATACGCAGTATTTT.

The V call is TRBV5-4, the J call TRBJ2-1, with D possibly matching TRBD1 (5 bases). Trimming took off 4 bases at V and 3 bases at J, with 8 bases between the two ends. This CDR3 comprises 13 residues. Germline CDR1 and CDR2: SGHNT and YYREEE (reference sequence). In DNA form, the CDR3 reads TGTGCCAGCAGCCCCCAGGGCTACAATGAGCAGTTCTTC. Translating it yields CASSPQGYNEQFF.

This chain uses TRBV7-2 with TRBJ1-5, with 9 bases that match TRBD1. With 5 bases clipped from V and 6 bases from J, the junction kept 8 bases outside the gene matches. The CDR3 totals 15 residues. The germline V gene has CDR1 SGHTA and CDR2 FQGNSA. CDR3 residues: CASSPQGAGGQPQHF. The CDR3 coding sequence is TGTGCCAGCAGCCCACAGGGGGCGGGCGGTCAGCCCCAGCATTTT.

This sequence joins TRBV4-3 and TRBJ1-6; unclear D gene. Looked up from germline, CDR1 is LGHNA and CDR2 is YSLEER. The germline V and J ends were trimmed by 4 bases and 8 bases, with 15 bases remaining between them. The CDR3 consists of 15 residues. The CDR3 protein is CASSPSSQPDSPLHF. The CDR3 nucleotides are TGCGCCAGCAGCCCTTCCTCACAGCCCGATTCACCCCTCCACTTT.

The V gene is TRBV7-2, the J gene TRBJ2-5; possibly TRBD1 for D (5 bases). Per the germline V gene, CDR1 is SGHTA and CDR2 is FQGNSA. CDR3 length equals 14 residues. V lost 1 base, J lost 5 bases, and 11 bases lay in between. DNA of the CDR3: TGTGCCAGCAGCTTAGTCAGGGTCGGCGAGACCCAGTACTTC. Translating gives CASSLVRVGETQYF.

CDR3 region: CASSSVRGQPQHF. The CDR3 nucleotides read TGTGCCAGCAGCTCGGTCAGGGGCCAGCCCCAGCATTTT. The chain recombines TRBV6-2 or TRBV6-3 with TRBJ1-5; D is possibly TRBD1 (6 bases). The V gene lost 6 bases and the J gene lost 7 bases, with 13 bases spanning the gap. The CDR3 has 13 amino acids. The germline gives CDR1 MNHEY, CDR2 SVGEGT.

CDR3 DNA sequence: TGTGCCAGCAGCCGGGACCCGGCCGGGACTGAAGCTTTCTTT. This encodes CASSRDPAGTEAFF. This chain joins TRBV7-9 and TRBJ1-1, with D possibly matching TRBD1 (5 bases). Trimming pared 5 bases from V and 5 bases from J, leaving 15 bases between. Germline V CDR1 and CDR2: SEHNR, FQNEAQ (reference sequence). This CDR3 has 14 amino acids.

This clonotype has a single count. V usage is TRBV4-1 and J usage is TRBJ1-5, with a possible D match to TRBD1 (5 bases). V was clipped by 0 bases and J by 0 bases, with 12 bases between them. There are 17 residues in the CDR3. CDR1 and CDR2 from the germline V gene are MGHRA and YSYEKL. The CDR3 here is CASSQEGGQYSNQPQHF. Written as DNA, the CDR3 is TGCGCCAGCAGCCAAGAAGGAGGACAATATAGCAATCAGCCCCAGCATTTT.

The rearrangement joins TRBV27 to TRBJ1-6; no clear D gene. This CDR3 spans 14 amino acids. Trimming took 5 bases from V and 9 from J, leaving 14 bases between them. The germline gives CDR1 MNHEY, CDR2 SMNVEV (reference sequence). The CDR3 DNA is TGTGCCAGCAGTATCATCGAACGGGGTTCACCCCTCCACTTT. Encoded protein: CASSIIERGSPLHF.

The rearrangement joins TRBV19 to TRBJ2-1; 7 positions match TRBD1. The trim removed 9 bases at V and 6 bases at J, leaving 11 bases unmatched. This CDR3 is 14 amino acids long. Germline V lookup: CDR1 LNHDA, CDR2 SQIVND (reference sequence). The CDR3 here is CASINRGKSNEQFF. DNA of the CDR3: TGTGCCAGCATAAACAGGGGTAAGAGCAATGAGCAGTTCTTC.

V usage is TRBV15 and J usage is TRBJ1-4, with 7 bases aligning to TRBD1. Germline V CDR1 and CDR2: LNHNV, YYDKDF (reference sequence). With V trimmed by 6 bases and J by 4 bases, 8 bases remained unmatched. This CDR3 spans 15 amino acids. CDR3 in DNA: TGTGCCACCAGGCCCGGGACAGTGTTTAATGAAAAACTGTTTTTT. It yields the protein CATRPGTVFNEKLFF.

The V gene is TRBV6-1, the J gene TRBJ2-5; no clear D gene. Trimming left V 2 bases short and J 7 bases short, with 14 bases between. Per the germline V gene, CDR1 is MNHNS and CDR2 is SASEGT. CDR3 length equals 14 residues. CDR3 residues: CASSEFGSSGTQYF. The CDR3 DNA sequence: TGTGCCAGCAGTGAATTTGGTAGCTCGGGGACCCAGTACTTC.

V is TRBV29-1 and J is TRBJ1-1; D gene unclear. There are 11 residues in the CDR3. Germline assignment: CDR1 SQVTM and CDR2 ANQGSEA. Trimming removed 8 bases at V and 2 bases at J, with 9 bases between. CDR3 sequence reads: CSFVFNTEAFF. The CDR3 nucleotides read TGCAGCTTTGTCTTTAACACTGAAGCTTTCTTT. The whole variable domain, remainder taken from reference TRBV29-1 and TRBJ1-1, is SAVISQKPSRDICQRGTSLTIQCQVDSQVTMMFWYRQQPGQSLTLIATANQGSEATYESGFVIDKFPISRPNLTFSTLTVSNMSPEDSSIYLCSFVFNTEAFFGQGTRLTVV.

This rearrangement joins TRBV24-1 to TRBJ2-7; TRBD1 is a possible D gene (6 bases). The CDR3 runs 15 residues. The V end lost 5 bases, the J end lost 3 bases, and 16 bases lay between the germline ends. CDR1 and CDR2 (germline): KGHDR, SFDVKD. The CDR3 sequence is CATSALTGQIYEQYF. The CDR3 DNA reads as TGTGCCACCAGTGCGTTAACAGGGCAGATCTACGAGCAGTACTTC.

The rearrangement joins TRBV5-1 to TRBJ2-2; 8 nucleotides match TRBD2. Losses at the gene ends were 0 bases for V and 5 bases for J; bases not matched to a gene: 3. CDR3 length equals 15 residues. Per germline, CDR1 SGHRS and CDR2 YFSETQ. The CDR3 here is CASSLAGRETGELFF. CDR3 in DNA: TGCGCCAGCAGCTTGGCCGGGAGGGAGACCGGGGAGCTGTTTTTT.

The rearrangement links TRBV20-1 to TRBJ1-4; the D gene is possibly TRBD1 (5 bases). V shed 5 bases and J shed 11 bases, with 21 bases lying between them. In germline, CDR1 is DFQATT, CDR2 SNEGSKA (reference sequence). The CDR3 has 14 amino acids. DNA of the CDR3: TGCAGTGCTTTTCAGGGAATTGGGCTGACCAAACTGTTTTTT. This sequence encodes CSAFQGIGLTKLFF.

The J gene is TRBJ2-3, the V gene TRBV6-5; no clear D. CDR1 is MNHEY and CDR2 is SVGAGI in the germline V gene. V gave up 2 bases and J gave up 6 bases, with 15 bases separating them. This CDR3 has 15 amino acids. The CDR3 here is CASSYPMIGWDTQYF. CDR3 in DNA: TGTGCCAGCAGTTACCCGATGATAGGGTGGGATACGCAGTATTTT.

The CDR3 region has the DNA TGTGCCAGCAGCTCTGGAGCTGGGACCCAAGAGACCCAGTACTTC. It is translated as CASSSGAGTQETQYF. The chain couples TRBV7-2 to TRBJ2-5, with D perhaps matching TRBD1 or TRBD2 (5 bases each). This CDR3 has 15 residues. Germline values: CDR1 SGHTA, CDR2 FQGNSA. Trimming took off 4 bases at V and 1 base at J, with 13 bases between the two ends.